The TCR beta chain described here comes from a study of blood T cells in healthy people across ages. On the study more broadly: Template switching captured about one barcoded beta molecule per two T cells.

CDR3 length: 17 residues. CDR1 and CDR2 from the germline V gene are MNHEY and SMNVEV (reference sequence). Then a second PCR, running roughly 6 to 12 cycles, was carried out with a sample-barcoded 5' primer and a J-beta primer mix. Every sample gave at least 3 million paired-end reads containing CDR3. Via MiXCR, TCRdb re-called the 5' RACE reads, giving one row per CDR3 protein. In the table there are nearly 1 million distinct CDR3 sequences, around 54% of which are singletons. Notes on this clonotype: Its antigen remains unknown. One end of the junction does not line up with germline, which may come from a read error.

General study points: Greater diversity and more naive CD4+ cells were seen in long-lived donors than in aged donors. Roughly linear age-related decline in beta diversity appeared, significant by age 40.

This TCR derives from a woman aged 55-70 years in good health. Sequenced sample: blood. J is TRBJ1-4 and V is TRBV27, with D maybe TRBD1 (6 bases). For the CDR3, the DNA is TGTACCAGCAGTTTTAGACAGGCTCACCGAATTAATGAAAAACTGTTTTTT. As protein: CTSSFRQAHRINEKLFF.